This TCR beta chain was observed in a study of hypomethylating agent response in myelodysplastic syndrome. The CDR3 length is 14 residues. V shed 5 bases, J shed 4 bases, and the junction held 5 bases outside the gene matches. Germline V CDR1 and CDR2: SEHNR, FQNEAQ (reference sequence). The table came from immunoSEQ multiplex PCR; TCRdb's copy has only in-frame clones and leaves some out. The repertoire includes around 3,600 clones, roughly 82% of them detected once, and roughly 5.5% sits in the top ten. This clone was counted once. The sample here was bone marrow, taken before or after starting hypomethylating agent treatment for myelodysplastic syndrome (not recorded which). The receptor comes from a human donor with myelodysplastic syndrome. This rearrangement joins TRBV7-9 to TRBJ1-5; 7 nucleotides line up with TRBD1. CDR3 nucleotide sequence: TGTGCCAGCAGCCAGGGGGTTCGGAATCAGCCCCAGCATTTT. Translating it yields CASSQGVRNQPQHF.